The 3 T cell receptor beta chains in this list originate from one sample, sequenced in a study of blood T cells in healthy people across ages (dated by TCRdb to 2013 to 2016). The library was made by 5' RACE. Data came from an Illumina HiSeq 2500. A second PCR of roughly 7 to 12 cycles was run with a J-beta primer mix and a sample-barcoded 5' primer. The public reads were reprocessed in TCRdb via fastp at Q25 and MiXCR, keeping in-frame beta chains. Every distinct CDR3 protein forms one entry, paired with its most common genes and DNA. A total of about 650,000 distinct CDR3 sequences appear in this sample, approximately 52% of them only once. The leading ten clones occupy about 14% of the sample. Input material: blood. The receptors come from a woman older than 75 in good health.

Comments on this clonotype: This sequence may be a read error, since a much larger clone differs from it by one base. The chain links TRBV11-2 to TRBJ2-3, with D possibly TRBD2 on 5 matching bases. V dropped 6 bases and J dropped 4 bases, with 14 bases sitting between them. The CDR3 is made up of 14 amino acids. Germline CDR1 and CDR2: SGHAT and FQNNGV. Here the CDR3 reads CASSLPGVADTQYF. Here the CDR3 DNA reads TGTGCCAGCAGTTTACCCGGGGTAGCAGATACGCAGTATTTT.

The chain has TRBV5-4 and TRBJ2-1, with a weak D call TRBD2 (6 bases). This CDR3 has 14 amino acids. Per the germline V gene, CDR1 is SGHNT and CDR2 is YYREEE (reference sequence). The V and J ends lost 3 bases and 4 bases respectively, with 11 bases between them. The CDR3 region is CASSYTGLYNEQFF. For the CDR3, the DNA is TGTGCCAGCAGCTACACGGGACTGTACAATGAGCAGTTCTTC.

This clonotype was observed a few times. The chain recombines TRBV4-1 with TRBJ1-2, with a weak D call TRBD1 (5 bases). V lost 4 bases to trimming and J lost 0 bases, with 21 bases between them. Germline V gives CDR1 MGHRA, CDR2 YSYEKL. The CDR3 spans 18 residues. The CDR3 here is CASSPTPSRGSSNYGYTF. In DNA form, the CDR3 reads TGCGCCAGCAGCCCAACCCCGTCAAGGGGCAGCTCTAACTATGGCTACACCTTC.